The text below deals with one T cell receptor (beta chain). This CDR3 comprises 17 residues. V was pared by 4 bases and J by 0 bases, with 6 bases of the junction left unmatched. The germline V gene has CDR1 MDHEN and CDR2 SYDVKM. Only in-frame clones appear in the TCRdb table, and some are missing; sequencing was by immunoSEQ multiplex PCR. This sample carries roughly 290,000 clones, around 88% of them seen once, and the ten largest clones take approximately 2.2%. The sample originates from a study of blood T cell repertoires in COVID-19. The gene calls are TRBV28 and TRBJ2-6; 7 bases are shared with TRBD1. Sequencing was performed on peripheral blood. This sequence was found in a woman in her 30s who had recovered from COVID-19. This CDR3 reads CASSSPRGSSGANVLTF. The DNA for the CDR3 is TGTGCCAGCAGTTCCCCCAGGGGGAGCTCTGGGGCCAACGTCCTGACTTTC.